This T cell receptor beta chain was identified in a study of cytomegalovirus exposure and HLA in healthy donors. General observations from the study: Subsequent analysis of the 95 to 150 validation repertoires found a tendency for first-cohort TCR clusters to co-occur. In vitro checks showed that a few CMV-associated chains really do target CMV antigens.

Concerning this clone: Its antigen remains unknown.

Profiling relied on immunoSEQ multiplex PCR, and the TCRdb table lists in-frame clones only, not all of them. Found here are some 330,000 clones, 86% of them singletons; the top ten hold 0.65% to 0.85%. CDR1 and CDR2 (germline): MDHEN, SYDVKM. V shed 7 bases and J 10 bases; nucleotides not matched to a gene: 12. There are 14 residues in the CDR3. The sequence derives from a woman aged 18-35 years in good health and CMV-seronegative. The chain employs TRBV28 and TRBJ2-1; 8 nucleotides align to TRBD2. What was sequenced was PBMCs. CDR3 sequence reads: CASTRTSGTIEQFF. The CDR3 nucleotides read TGTGCCAGCACCCGTACTAGCGGTACAATAGAGCAGTTCTTC.